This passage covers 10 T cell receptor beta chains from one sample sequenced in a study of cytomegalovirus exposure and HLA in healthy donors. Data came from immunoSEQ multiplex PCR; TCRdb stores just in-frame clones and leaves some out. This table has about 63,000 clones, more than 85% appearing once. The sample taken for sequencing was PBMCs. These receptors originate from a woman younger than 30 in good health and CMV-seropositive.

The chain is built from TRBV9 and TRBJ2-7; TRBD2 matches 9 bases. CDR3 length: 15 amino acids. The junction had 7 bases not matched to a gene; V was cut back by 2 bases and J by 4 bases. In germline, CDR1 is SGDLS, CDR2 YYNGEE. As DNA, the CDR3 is TGTGCCAGCAGCGTTGCGGGAGGGCCGGGGTACGAGCAGTACTTC. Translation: CASSVAGGPGYEQYF.

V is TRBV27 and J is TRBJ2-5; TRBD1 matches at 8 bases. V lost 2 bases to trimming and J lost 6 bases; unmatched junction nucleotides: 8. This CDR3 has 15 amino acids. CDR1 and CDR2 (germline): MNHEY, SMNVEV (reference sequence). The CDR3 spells CASSLRTGLQQTQYF. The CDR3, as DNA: TGTGCCAGCAGTTTAAGGACAGGGTTGCAGCAGACCCAGTACTTC.

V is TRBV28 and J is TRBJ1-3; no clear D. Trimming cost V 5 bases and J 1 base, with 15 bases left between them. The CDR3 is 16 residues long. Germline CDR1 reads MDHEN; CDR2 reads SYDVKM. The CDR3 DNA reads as TGTGCCAGCAGTCTCGACATGATGGGTTCTGGAAACACCATATATTTT. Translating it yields CASSLDMMGSGNTIYF.

The CDR3 loop reads CASRASGTSSYEQYF. The CDR3 nucleotides are TGTGCCAGCAGAGCTTCCGGGACTAGCTCCTACGAGCAGTACTTC. The rearrangement links TRBV6-5 to TRBJ2-7, with 8 bases identical to TRBD2. The CDR3 length is 15 residues. V dropped 6 bases and J dropped 0; count of bases not matched to a gene: 7. The germline V gene encodes CDR1 MNHEY and CDR2 SVGAGI.

This CDR3 is CASSLTRGGDTDTQYF. The CDR3 DNA reads as TGTGCCAGCAGCTTAACCCGGGGAGGGGACACAGATACGCAGTATTTT. The chain has TRBV11-2 and TRBJ2-3; 7 positions match TRBD2. The CDR3 has 16 residues. Trimming took 2 bases from V and 2 from J; bases not matched to a gene: 7. The germline gives CDR1 SGHAT, CDR2 FQNNGV.

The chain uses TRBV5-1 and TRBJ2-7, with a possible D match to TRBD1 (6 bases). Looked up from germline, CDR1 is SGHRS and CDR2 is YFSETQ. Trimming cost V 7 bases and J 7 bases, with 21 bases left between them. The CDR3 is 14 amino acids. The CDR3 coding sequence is TGCGCCAGCGCACAAAACAGGGTGCCGGGTGAGCAGTACTTC. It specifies CASAQNRVPGEQYF.

CDR3 loop: CASRPDRAGNTEAFF. Written as DNA, the CDR3 is TGTGCCAGTAGGCCGGACAGGGCTGGGAACACTGAAGCTTTCTTT. The chain recombines TRBV19 with TRBJ1-1; 8 bases are a match to TRBD1. CDR1 LNHDA and CDR2 SQIVND come from the germline V gene (reference sequence). The V segment lost 6 bases and the J segment 1 base; nucleotides outside the gene matches: 7. The CDR3 sequence is 15 residues long.

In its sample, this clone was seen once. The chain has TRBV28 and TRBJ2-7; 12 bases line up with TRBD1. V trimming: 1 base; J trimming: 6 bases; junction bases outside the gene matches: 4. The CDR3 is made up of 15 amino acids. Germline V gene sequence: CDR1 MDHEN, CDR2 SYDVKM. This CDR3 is CASSLSGTGGFEQYF. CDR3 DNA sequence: TGTGCCAGCAGTTTATCCGGGACAGGGGGCTTCGAGCAGTACTTC.

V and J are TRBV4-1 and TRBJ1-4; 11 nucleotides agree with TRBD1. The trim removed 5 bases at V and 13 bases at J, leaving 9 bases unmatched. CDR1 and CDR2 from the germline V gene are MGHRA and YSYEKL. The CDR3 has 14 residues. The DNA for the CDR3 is TGCGCCAGCAGCGCCCCCGGGACAGGGGGAGGACTGTTTTTT. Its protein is CASSAPGTGGGLFF.

The DNA of the CDR3 is TGTGCCAGCAGTGAGAGACTAGGGCTGTATTTT. This sequence encodes CASSERLGLYF. This sequence joins TRBV27 and TRBJ2-3; maybe TRBD2 (6 bases). V was trimmed by 5 bases and J by 14 bases, leaving 14 bases between them. CDR1 MNHEY and CDR2 SMNVEV come from the germline V gene (reference sequence). The CDR3 runs 11 residues.